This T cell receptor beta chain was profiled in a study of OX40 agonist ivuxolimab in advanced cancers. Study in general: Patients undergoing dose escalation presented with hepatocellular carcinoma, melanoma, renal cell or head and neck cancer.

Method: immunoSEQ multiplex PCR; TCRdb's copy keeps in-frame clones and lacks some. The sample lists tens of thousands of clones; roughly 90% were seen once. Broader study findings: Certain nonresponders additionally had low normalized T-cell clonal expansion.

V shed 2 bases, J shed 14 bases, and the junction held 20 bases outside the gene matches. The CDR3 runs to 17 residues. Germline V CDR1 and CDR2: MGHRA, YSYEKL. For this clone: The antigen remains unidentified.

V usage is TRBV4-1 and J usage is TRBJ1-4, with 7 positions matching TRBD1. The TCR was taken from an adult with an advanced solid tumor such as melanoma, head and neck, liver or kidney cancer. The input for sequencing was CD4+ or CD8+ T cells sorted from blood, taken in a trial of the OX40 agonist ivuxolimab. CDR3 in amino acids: CASSQIAGVQGQMGLFF. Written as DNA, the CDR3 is TGCGCCAGCAGCCAAATCGCCGGAGTACAGGGGCAAATGGGGCTGTTTTTT.